This TCR beta chain was obtained from a study of blood T cell repertoires in COVID-19. Overall study context: COVID-19 samples, acute and convalescent, were from the United States, Italy and Spain. T cells, B-cell-depleted T cells, or PBMCs supplied cDNA or gDNA.

Germline values: CDR1 SGDLS, CDR2 YYNGEE. Deletions cut 4 bases from V and 0 bases from J, with 8 bases between. The CDR3 totals 14 residues. In the authors' methods: The authors estimated nucleated cell counts from reference gene primer amplification. Only in-frame clones appear in the TCRdb table, and some are missing; sequencing was by immunoSEQ multiplex PCR. That table supplies the V and J calls and clone size; D and trimming were determined from the DNA. The sample holds approximately 360,000 clones, around 87% seen once. The material sequenced was peripheral blood. This receptor was taken from a man aged 18-30 years with active or convalescent COVID-19. The chain joins TRBV9 to TRBJ1-3; a possible D gene is TRBD1 (5 bases). This chain's CDR3 is CASSLGHSGNTIYF. The CDR3 DNA is TGTGCCAGCAGCCTCGGACACTCTGGAAACACCATATATTTT.